The T cell receptor beta chain described here comes from a study of blood T cells in healthy people across ages. The study's findings and limits: The diversity estimates, figures obtained from one million T cells, were considered underestimates. The recorded TCR beta diversity per million T cells decreased in a roughly linear manner with age. Because sorting was not performed, PBMCs prevented conclusive naive versus antigen-experienced comparison.

Each of the donors had 9 to 10 milliliters of peripheral blood drawn into EDTA-treated Vacutainer tubes. Primers used in a second PCR of about 6 to 12 cycles were a sample-barcoded 5' primer and a J-beta primer mix. Using its own MiXCR run on the 5' RACE reads, TCRdb lists one record per CDR3 protein. The profile shows roughly 1.5 million distinct CDR3 sequences, approximately 42% of them singletons. Concerning this clonotype itself: Its antigen is not identified.

The V gene's germline CDR1 is SGHRS and CDR2 YFSETQ. Trimming removed 2 bases at V and 4 bases at J, with 18 bases between. This CDR3 has 16 residues. The sequence came from a woman aged 18-29 years in good health. Sequenced sample: blood. The rearrangement links TRBV5-1 to TRBJ1-1; D gene uncertain. The CDR3 region has the DNA TGCGCCAGCAGCTTAATGGGTCGGGATAGGTTCACTGAAGCTTTCTTT. It translates to CASSLMGRDRFTEAFF.